This note documents a single T cell receptor (beta chain) sequence. Its matching antigen is unknown. These data are taken from a study of blood T cells in healthy people across ages. V lost 4 bases to trimming and J lost 2 bases, with 20 bases between them. The germline V gene encodes CDR1 MNHNY and CDR2 SVGAGI (reference sequence). The CDR3 extends over 17 amino acids. Broader study findings: A greater number of naive CD4+ cells and higher diversity distinguished long-lived donors from aged donors.

A sample-barcoded 5' primer and a J-beta primer mix were used in a second PCR of about 7 to 12 cycles. Each CDR3 protein is one row after TCRdb ran MiXCR on the 5' RACE reads. The sample includes approximately 1.5 million distinct CDR3 sequences, approximately 43% of them seen just once. The V and J genes are TRBV6-6 and TRBJ1-1; maybe TRBD1 (6 bases). The sequence derives from a woman aged 18-30 years in good health. The sample was blood. CDR3 nucleotide sequence: TGTGCCAGCAGTTTCTTTGAAACAGGGCGAGGTAACACTGAAGCTTTCTTT. Its protein product is CASSFFETGRGNTEAFF.